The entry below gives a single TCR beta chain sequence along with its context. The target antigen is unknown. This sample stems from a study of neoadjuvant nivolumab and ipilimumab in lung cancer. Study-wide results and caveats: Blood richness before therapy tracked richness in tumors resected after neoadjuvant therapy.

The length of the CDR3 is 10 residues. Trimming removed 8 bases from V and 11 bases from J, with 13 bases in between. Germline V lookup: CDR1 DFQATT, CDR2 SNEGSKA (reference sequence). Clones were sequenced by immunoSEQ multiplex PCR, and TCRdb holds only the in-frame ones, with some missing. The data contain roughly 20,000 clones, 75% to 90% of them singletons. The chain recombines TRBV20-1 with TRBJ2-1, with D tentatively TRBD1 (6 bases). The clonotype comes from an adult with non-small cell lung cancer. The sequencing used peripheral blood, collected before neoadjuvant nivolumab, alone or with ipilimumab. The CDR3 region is CSPFRDKQFF. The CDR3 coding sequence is TGCAGTCCCTTCCGGGACAAGCAGTTCTTC.